This T cell receptor beta chain originates from a study of Graves' ophthalmopathy and Graves' hyperthyroidism. The germline V gene has CDR1 SEHNR and CDR2 FQNEAQ (reference sequence). CDR3 length: 17 residues. V lost 2 bases and J lost 2; bases outside the gene matches: 8. Scientists amplified the TCR beta CDR3 regions from RNA transcripts. An opening RT-PCR round employed HTBI primers and preceded a second-round multiplex PCR. TCRdb redid the calling of the multiplex PCR reads with MiXCR, one entry per CDR3 protein. The data show hundreds of thousands of distinct CDR3 sequences, 35% to 50% seen once. Study outcomes and limitations: Blood also contained most of the expanded thyroid clonotypes above 0.001 frequency.

A duration under 3 months, NOSPECS ≥4, CAS ≥3 and moderate-to-severe activity characterized the donors with ophthalmopathy. No donor had other autoimmune disease, uncontrolled infection, pregnancy or lactation. As for this clonotype: Its antigen is not identified.

The sequencing sample was made of peripheral blood. V is TRBV7-9 and J is TRBJ2-2, with TRBD1 matching over 7 bases. This TCR was recovered from an adult man with Graves' ophthalmopathy. Here the CDR3 reads CASSLNRQGDNTGELFF. Here the CDR3 DNA reads TGTGCCAGCAGCTTAAACAGACAGGGAGATAACACCGGGGAGCTGTTTTTT.